This TCR beta chain was observed in a study of beta chain features in type 1 diabetes. Per germline, CDR1 DFQATT and CDR2 SNEGSKA (reference sequence). This CDR3 contains 11 residues. Trimming stripped 4 bases from V and 4 bases from J, with 7 bases between. In this sample, this clone turned up many times. Its antigen is currently unknown. Findings of the study overall: All four CD4+ subsets from Type 1 diabetes patients carried moderately but significantly shorter TCRB CDR3s.

What was sequenced were expressed TCRB transcripts, since all of the isolated RNA had been reverse transcribed. Produced via immunoSEQ multiplex PCR; TCRdb's table is partial and in-frame only. The sample yields roughly 140,000 clones, around a tenth seen once. V gene TRBV20-1 combines with J gene TRBJ1-1; perhaps TRBD1 as D (5 bases). Material for sequencing was central memory CD4+ T cells from blood. The source of this sequence is a man younger than 40 with type 1 diabetes. CDR3 coding DNA: TGCAGTGCTAAAAGGGGCACTGAAGCTTTCTTT. Its translation is CSAKRGTEAFF.